Below are 11 T cell receptor beta chains sequenced from a single sample in a study of beta chain features in type 1 diabetes. Study findings and constraints: Type 1 diabetes patients showed a moderate but significant shortening of TCRB CDR3s in all four CD4+ subsets.

Expressed TCRB transcripts were sequenced because the isolated RNA had all been reverse transcribed beforehand. Data came from immunoSEQ multiplex PCR; TCRdb stores just in-frame clones and leaves some out. The sample records approximately 170,000 clones, under 9.5% being singletons. Their antigens are not known. The sample consisted of central memory CD4+ T cells from blood. The receptors here all came from a man between 18 and 29 years old with type 1 diabetes.

This clone has only a few counts. The chain recombines TRBV2 with TRBJ1-2; D gene ambiguous. Germline values: CDR1 SNHLY, CDR2 FYNNEI. V gave up 6 bases and J gave up 7 bases, with 9 bases separating them. The CDR3 has 11 amino acids. The CDR3 nucleotides read TGTGCCAGCAGCCTGAGACTTGGCTACACCTTC. It specifies CASSLRLGYTF.

The J gene is TRBJ2-1, the V gene TRBV28, with 7 positions matching TRBD1. Germline values: CDR1 MDHEN, CDR2 SYDVKM. V lost 6 bases, J lost 7 bases, and 3 bases stayed unmatched. The CDR3 is 12 amino acids. The chain's CDR3 is CASRPQGNEQFF. CDR3 DNA: TGTGCCAGCAGACCACAGGGGAATGAGCAGTTCTTC.

This clone was counted a few times. The chain recombines TRBV4-1 with TRBJ2-3; D is unclear. The V gene's germline CDR1 is MGHRA and CDR2 YSYEKL. This CDR3 spans 16 amino acids. Deletions cut 2 bases from V and 2 bases from J, with 14 bases between. The CDR3 is CASSQYSAQSTDTQYF. CDR3 DNA sequence: TGCGCCAGCAGCCAATACTCGGCACAGTCCACAGATACGCAGTATTTT.

V is TRBV7-2 and J is TRBJ2-5; D is undetermined. Trimming removed 5 bases from V and 4 bases from J, with 11 bases in between. The germline gives CDR1 SGHTA, CDR2 FQGNSA. The CDR3 contains 13 residues. This CDR3 is CASSPRSGETQYF. The CDR3 DNA follows: TGTGCCAGCAGCCCGAGGTCGGGAGAGACCCAGTACTTC.

The V gene is TRBV5-1, the J gene TRBJ2-3; D is possibly TRBD2 (5 bases). With 5 bases removed from V and 1 base from J, the gap between germline ends came to 11 bases. This CDR3 region has 14 residues. Looked up from germline, CDR1 is SGHRS and CDR2 is YFSETQ. This CDR3 reads CASSQEGGTDTQYF. Here the CDR3 DNA reads TGCGCCAGCAGTCAAGAGGGCGGCACAGATACGCAGTATTTT.

The chain carries TRBV28 and TRBJ2-7; 10 nucleotides agree with TRBD1. The CDR3 consists of 14 residues. V lost 8 bases to trimming and J lost 3 bases; unmatched junction nucleotides: 7. Germline CDR1 MDHEN, CDR2 SYDVKM. The CDR3 loop is CASLSWTGGYEQYF. CDR3 sequence (DNA): TGTGCCAGCCTTTCCTGGACAGGGGGCTACGAGCAGTACTTC.

This clone was recorded many times. This sequence joins TRBV18 and TRBJ1-1; D gene unclear. This CDR3 comprises 11 residues. CDR1 and CDR2 from the germline V gene are KGHSH and LQKENI. Trimming removed 9 bases at V and 0 bases at J, with 5 bases between. The CDR3 nucleotides are TGTGCCAGTCAGTTGAACACTGAAGCTTTCTTT. This sequence encodes CASQLNTEAFF. The complete variable domain, with remaining parts taken from reference TRBV18 and TRBJ1-1, reads NAGVMQNPRHLVRRRGQEARLRCSPMKGHSHVYWYRQLPEEGLKFMVYLQKENIIDESGMPKERFSAEFPKEGPSILRIQQVVRGDSAAYFCASQLNTEAFFGQGTRLTVV.

The table lists this clone with many counts. V gene TRBV5-1 combines with J gene TRBJ2-1, with 12 bases matching TRBD2. The length of the CDR3 is 15 residues. The ends lost 3 bases at V and 6 bases at J; junction bases unmatched: 4. Germline-derived CDR1 and CDR2 are SGHRS and YFSETQ. CDR3 nucleotide sequence: TGCGCCAGCAGCTCCCTAGCGGGGGGGACCAATGAGCAGTTCTTC. It translates to CASSSLAGGTNEQFF.

This chain links TRBV11-2 with TRBJ1-4; D gene unclear. The germline CDR1 and CDR2 sequences are SGHAT and FQNNGV. This CDR3 contains 14 residues. With 1 base removed from V and 5 bases from J, the gap between germline ends came to 8 bases. Written as DNA, the CDR3 is TGTGCCAGCAGCTTAGGGAGAGGAAATGAAAAACTGTTTTTT. Translation: CASSLGRGNEKLFF.

The sample holds a few counts of this clone. The rearrangement uses TRBV5-4 and TRBJ1-2; D call uncertain. The CDR3 is 15 residues long. Trimming stripped 4 bases from V and 5 bases from J, with 18 bases between. Germline CDR1 is SGHNT and CDR2 is YYREEE (reference sequence). CDR3 protein: CASSPSRGLSYGYTF. The CDR3 coding sequence is TGTGCCAGCAGCCCAAGCCGGGGTTTATCTTATGGCTACACCTTC.

The chain recombines TRBV6-6 with TRBJ2-7; a weak D match, TRBD1 (6 bases). Per germline, CDR1 MNHNY and CDR2 SVGAGI (reference sequence). The CDR3 is 15 residues long. The germline V and J ends were trimmed by 8 bases and 3 bases, with 20 bases remaining between them. CDR3 bases: TGTGCCAGCGGTGAGGGTCAGGGGACACACTACGAGCAGTACTTC. Its protein product is CASGEGQGTHYEQYF.